The 15 T cell receptor beta chains listed next were all sequenced from one sample in a study of T cell responses to AZD1222 COVID-19 vaccine. The protocol was immunoSEQ multiplex PCR, while the TCRdb copy is restricted to in-frame clones and leaves out a portion. The table includes some 84,000 clones, approximately 83% detected once. The sequences come from peripheral blood, collected 28 days after the second AZD1222 dose. The origin of the receptors is an adult who received the AZD1222 COVID-19 vaccine.

CDR3: CASSLSGRGTGELFF. The CDR3 DNA reads TGTGCCAGCAGTTTATCTGGGAGGGGCACCGGGGAGCTGTTTTTT. The chain employs TRBV28 and TRBJ2-2; 7 bases match TRBD2. Unmatched junction bases numbered 3, after V lost 1 base and J lost 4 bases. CDR1 MDHEN and CDR2 SYDVKM come from the germline V gene. CDR3 length: 15 amino acids.

The chain couples TRBV9 to TRBJ1-2; D gene uncertain. The CDR3 extends over 15 amino acids. From germline, CDR1 is SGDLS and CDR2 YYNGEE. Trimming stripped 0 bases from V and 5 bases from J, with 14 bases between. CDR3: CASSVDSAPEYGYTF. CDR3 coding DNA: TGTGCCAGCAGCGTAGATTCTGCCCCCGAGTATGGCTACACCTTC.

J is TRBJ1-2 and V is TRBV6-2 or TRBV6-3, with D tentatively TRBD1 (5 bases). The CDR3 totals 17 residues. Germline V gives CDR1 MNHEY, CDR2 SVGEGT. Trimming took 4 bases from V and 5 from J, leaving 23 bases between them. The CDR3 loop reads CASSLGYSGRLIYGYTF. CDR3 in DNA: TGTGCCAGCAGTTTAGGGTACTCGGGACGGCTTATTTATGGCTACACCTTC.

CDR3 sequence reads: CATSRVVLTSGEDTQYF. The CDR3 DNA reads as TGTGCCACCAGCAGAGTGGTACTGACTAGCGGGGAAGATACGCAGTATTTT. This chain connects TRBV15 to TRBJ2-3, with 11 bases lining up with TRBD2. Looked up from germline, CDR1 is LNHNV and CDR2 is YYDKDF (reference sequence). J gave up 5 bases and V 1 base, and 8 bases lay outside the gene matches. This CDR3 is built from 17 residues.

The chain carries TRBV18 and TRBJ2-7; 9 bases agree with TRBD2. Per the germline V gene, CDR1 is KGHSH and CDR2 is LQKENI. Trimming at V came to 3 bases and at J to 4 bases, leaving 10 bases not matched to a gene. The CDR3 totals 16 residues. Written as DNA, the CDR3 is TGTGCCAGCTCACCCCGTGTAGCGGGAGTTGGTTACGAGCAGTACTTC. This translates into CASSPRVAGVGYEQYF.

This clone was recorded many times. J is TRBJ1-1 and V is TRBV7-9; D is unclear. This CDR3 has 12 amino acids. Trimming removed 5 bases from V and 8 bases from J, with 12 bases in between. CDR1 SEHNR and CDR2 FQNEAQ come from the germline V gene (reference sequence). CDR3 DNA sequence: TGTGCCAGCAGCCATTCTGGAGGGGAAGCTTTCTTT. Amino acid sequence: CASSHSGGEAFF.

The V and J genes are TRBV7-9 and TRBJ1-1; D is possibly TRBD1 (5 bases). Germline-derived CDR1 and CDR2 are SEHNR and FQNEAQ (reference sequence). V lost 3 bases and J lost 2, with 7 bases in between. The CDR3 has 13 residues. The CDR3 DNA follows: TGTGCCAGCAGCTTCGGACACAACACTGAAGCTTTCTTT. Its protein is CASSFGHNTEAFF.

The rearrangement uses TRBV19 and TRBJ1-5; 7 bases map to TRBD1. The CDR3 is 15 amino acids. CDR1 LNHDA and CDR2 SQIVND come from the germline V gene (reference sequence). J lost 2 bases, V lost 6 bases, and 7 bases had no gene match. The CDR3 nucleotides are TGTGCCAGTAGAGCAGACAGGGCGGGCAATCAGCCCCAGCATTTT. Translating gives CASRADRAGNQPQHF.

The chain couples TRBV18 to TRBJ2-5; the match to TRBD2 covers 9 bases. CDR3 length equals 17 residues. Germline V gives CDR1 KGHSH, CDR2 LQKENI. The V and J ends lost 3 bases and 5 bases, in that order; junction bases with no gene match: 13. The CDR3 bases are TGTGCCAGCTCACCGAACGCCCCGGCTAGCGGGGCGGAGACCCAGTACTTC. Its protein product is CASSPNAPASGAETQYF.

Remarks on this clone: This sample also contains other DNA sequences that code for the same CDR3. This rearrangement joins TRBV7-2 to TRBJ1-1; weak D call: TRBD1 (6 bases). CDR1 and CDR2 from the germline V gene are SGHTA and FQGNSA. Between the trimmed V and J ends, which lost 3 bases and 0 bases, there was a span of 8 bases. This CDR3 has 14 amino acids. The CDR3, as DNA: TGTGCCAGCAGCTTGGACAGATTGAACACTGAAGCTTTCTTT. This gives the protein CASSLDRLNTEAFF.

In its sample, this clone was seen a few times. This chain uses TRBV6-1 with TRBJ1-1; no definite D call. The V and J ends lost 2 bases and 5 bases respectively, with 12 bases between them. This CDR3 spans 14 amino acids. CDR1 and CDR2 from the germline V gene are MNHNS and SASEGT. CDR3 coding DNA: TGTGCCAGCAGTGAATCGACACCCGGAACTGAAGCTTTCTTT. Encoded protein: CASSESTPGTEAFF.

This clone was detected a few times. The rearrangement uses TRBV6-5 and TRBJ1-1, with unresolved D. V was shortened by 0 bases and J by 1 base, with 6 bases between the two germline ends. Germline CDR1 is MNHEY and CDR2 is SVGAGI. The CDR3 contains 14 residues. As DNA, the CDR3 is TGTGCCAGCAGTTACTCGGGGAAGAACACTGAAGCTTTCTTT. Translation gives CASSYSGKNTEAFF.

The V call is TRBV6-5, the J call TRBJ1-1; D gene unclear. V dropped 0 bases and J dropped 9 bases, with 14 bases sitting between them. The CDR3 has 14 residues. Germline CDR1 and CDR2: MNHEY and SVGAGI. CDR3 amino acids: CASSYSRLPAQAFF. Here the CDR3 DNA reads TGTGCCAGCAGTTACTCGCGTTTGCCGGCCCAAGCTTTCTTT.

The genes are TRBV19 and TRBJ2-2; D is unresolved. This CDR3 is built from 14 residues. V gave up 8 bases and J gave up 2 bases, with 12 bases separating them. The V gene's germline CDR1 is LNHDA and CDR2 SQIVND (reference sequence). The CDR3 bases are TGTGCCAGTTTGGGGTGGTTAAACACCGGGGAGCTGTTTTTT. The encoded protein is CASLGWLNTGELFF.

As for this clone: One end of the junction does not line up with germline, which may come from a read error. The V gene is TRBV12-3 or TRBV12-4, the J gene TRBJ1-4, with unresolved D. This CDR3 contains 12 residues. The CDR3 DNA sequence: TGTGCCAGCGGTGAGACTAAGGAAAAACTGTTTTTT. Its protein is CASGETKEKLFF.